This TCR beta chain was captured in a study of persistence of HIV-infected CD4 T cells. Nonspecific anti-CD3/anti-CD28 bead stimulation represents the broad CD4+ T cell repertoire. CD4+ T cells upregulating both CD40 ligand and CD69 were sorted as responding cells. This CDR3 spans 16 amino acids. CDR1 is MNHNS, CDR2 SASEGT, per germline. J lost 3 bases, V lost 3 bases, and 5 bases had no gene match. The sample holds a few counts of this clone. Its antigen is as yet unknown. This was the immunoSEQ version 4 assay in survey mode. The method was immunoSEQ multiplex PCR; TCRdb's version includes in-frame clones alone and lacks a portion of them. Here the sample spans 35,000 to 55,000 clones, around 90% being singletons.

Sequenced material: CD4+ T cells sorted from PBMCs after roughly 18-hour stimulation, taken from a patient who received antiretroviral therapy. The clonotype was recovered from an adult man with HIV who was CMV-seropositive. The genes are TRBV6-1 and TRBJ2-3; 11 nucleotides agree with TRBD1. CDR3 loop: CASSETGTGGTDTQYF. The CDR3 DNA follows: TGTGCCAGCAGTGAGACCGGGACAGGGGGAACAGATACGCAGTATTTT.